This T cell receptor beta chain originates from a study of CD8 T cells in acute hepatitis C reinfection. Study-wide findings and caveats: Regardless of outcome, some twelve public clonotypes appeared, one using V04-02/J02-02. Preferential TRBV04 and TRBV06 usage appeared in all groups and was not explained by the naive pool.

V dropped 5 bases and J dropped 2; count of bases not matched to a gene: 12. The CDR3 contains 16 residues. Germline lookup yields CDR1 SEHNR and CDR2 FQNEAQ (reference sequence). The data were produced by immunoSEQ multiplex PCR, yet TCRdb's version contains in-frame clones alone and is incomplete. This sample has approximately 40,000 clones; around 85% occur once, and the top ten carry around 9.9%. Time point defined: naive CD8 control sorted from an acute-time-point sample. For this clone: Antigen unknown.

This clonotype originated in a woman under 30 who spontaneously cleared hepatitis C infection. This chain joins TRBV7-9 and TRBJ2-7; TRBD2 matches at 7 bases. Sequencing was done on a sample of naive CD8+ T cells from PBMCs. CDR3 DNA: TGTGCCAGCAGCGGACTAGGGCTAGCGGTTACCTACGAGCAGTACTTC. It yields the protein CASSGLGLAVTYEQYF.